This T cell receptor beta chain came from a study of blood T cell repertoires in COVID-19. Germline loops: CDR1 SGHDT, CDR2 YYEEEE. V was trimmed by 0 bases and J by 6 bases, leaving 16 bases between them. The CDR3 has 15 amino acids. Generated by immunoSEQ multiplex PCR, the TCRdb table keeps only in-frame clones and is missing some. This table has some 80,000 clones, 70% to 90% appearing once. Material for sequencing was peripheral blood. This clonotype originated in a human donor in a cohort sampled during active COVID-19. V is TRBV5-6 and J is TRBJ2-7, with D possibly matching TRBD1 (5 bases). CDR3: CASSLGRRQPSEQYF. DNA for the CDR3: TGTGCCAGCAGCTTGGGACGGAGACAGCCCTCCGAGCAGTACTTC.